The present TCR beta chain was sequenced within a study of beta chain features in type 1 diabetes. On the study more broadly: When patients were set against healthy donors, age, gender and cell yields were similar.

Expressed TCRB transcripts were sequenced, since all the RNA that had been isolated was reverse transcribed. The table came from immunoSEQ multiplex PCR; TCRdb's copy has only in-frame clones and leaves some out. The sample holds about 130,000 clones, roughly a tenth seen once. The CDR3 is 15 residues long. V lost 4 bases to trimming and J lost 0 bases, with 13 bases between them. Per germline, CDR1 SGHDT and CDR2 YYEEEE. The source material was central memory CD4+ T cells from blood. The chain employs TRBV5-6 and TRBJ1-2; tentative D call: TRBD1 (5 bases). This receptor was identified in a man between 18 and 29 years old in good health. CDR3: CASSPSRVSNYGYTF. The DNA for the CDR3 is TGTGCCAGCAGCCCCTCCAGGGTCTCTAACTATGGCTACACCTTC.